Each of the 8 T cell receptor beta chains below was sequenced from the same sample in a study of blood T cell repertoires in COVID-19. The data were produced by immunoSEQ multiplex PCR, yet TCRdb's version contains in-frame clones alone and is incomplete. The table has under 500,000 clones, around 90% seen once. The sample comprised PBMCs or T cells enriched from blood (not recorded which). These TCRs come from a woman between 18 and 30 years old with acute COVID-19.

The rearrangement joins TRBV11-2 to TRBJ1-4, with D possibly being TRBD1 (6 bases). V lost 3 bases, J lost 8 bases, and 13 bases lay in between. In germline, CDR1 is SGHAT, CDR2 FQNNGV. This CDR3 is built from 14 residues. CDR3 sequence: CASSFQGRGEKLFF. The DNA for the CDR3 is TGTGCCAGCAGCTTTCAGGGGCGCGGGGAAAAACTGTTTTTT.

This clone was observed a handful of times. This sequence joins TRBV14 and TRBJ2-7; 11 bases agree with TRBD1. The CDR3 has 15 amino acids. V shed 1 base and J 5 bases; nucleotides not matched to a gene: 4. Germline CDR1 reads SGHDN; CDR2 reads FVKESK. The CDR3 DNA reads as TGTGCCAGCAGCCAAGTCGGACAGGGGGCCCACGAGCAGTACTTC. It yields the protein CASSQVGQGAHEQYF.

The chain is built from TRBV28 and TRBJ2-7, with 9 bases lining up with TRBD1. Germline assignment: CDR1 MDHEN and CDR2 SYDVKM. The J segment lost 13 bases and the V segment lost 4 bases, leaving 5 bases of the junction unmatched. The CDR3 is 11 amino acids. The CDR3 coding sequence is TGTGCCAGCAGTTCTCGGGACAGGGATTACTTC. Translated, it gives CASSSRDRDYF. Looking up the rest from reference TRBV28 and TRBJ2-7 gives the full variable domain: DVKVTQSSRYLVKRTGEKVFLECVQDMDHENMFWYRQDPGLGLRLIYFSYDVKMKEKGDIPEGYSVSREKKERFSLILESASTNQTSMYLCASSSRDRDYFGPGTRLTVT.

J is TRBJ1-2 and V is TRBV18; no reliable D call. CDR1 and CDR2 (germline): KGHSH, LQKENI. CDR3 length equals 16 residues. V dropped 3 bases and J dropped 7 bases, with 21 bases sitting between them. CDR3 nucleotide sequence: TGTGCCAGCTCACCTGGCTTGGAGAATCGTCTCCTTGGCTACACCTTC. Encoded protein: CASSPGLENRLLGYTF.

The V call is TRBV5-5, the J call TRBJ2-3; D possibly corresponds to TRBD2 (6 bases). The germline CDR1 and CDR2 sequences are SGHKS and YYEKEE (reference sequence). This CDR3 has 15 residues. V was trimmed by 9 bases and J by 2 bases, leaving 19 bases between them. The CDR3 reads CATLPGDVNTDTQYF. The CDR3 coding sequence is TGTGCCACTTTACCGGGGGATGTGAACACAGATACGCAGTATTTT.

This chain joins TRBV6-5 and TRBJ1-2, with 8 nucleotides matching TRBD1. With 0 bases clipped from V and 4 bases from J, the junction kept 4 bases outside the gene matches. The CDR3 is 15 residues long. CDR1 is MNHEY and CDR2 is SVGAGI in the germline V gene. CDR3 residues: CASSYSTGTGYGYTF. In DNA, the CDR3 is TGTGCCAGCAGTTACTCTACTGGGACAGGCTATGGCTACACCTTC.

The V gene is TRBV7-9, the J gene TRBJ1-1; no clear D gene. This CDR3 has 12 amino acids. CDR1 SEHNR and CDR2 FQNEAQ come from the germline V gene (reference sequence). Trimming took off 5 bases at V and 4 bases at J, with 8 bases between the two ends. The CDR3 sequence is CASSRVLTEAFF. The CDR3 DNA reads TGTGCCAGCAGCCGGGTTCTCACTGAAGCTTTCTTT. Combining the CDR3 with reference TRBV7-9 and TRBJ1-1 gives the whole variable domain DTGVSQNPRHKITKRGQNVTFRCDPISEHNRLYWYRQTLGQGPEFLTYFQNEAQLEKSRLLSDRFSAERPKGSFSTLEIQRTEQGDSAMYLCASSRVLTEAFFGQGTRLTVV.

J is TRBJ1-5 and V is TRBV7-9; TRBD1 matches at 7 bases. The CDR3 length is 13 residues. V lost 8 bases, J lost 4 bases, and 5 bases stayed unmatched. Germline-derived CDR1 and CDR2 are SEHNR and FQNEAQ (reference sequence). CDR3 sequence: CASGGGLNQPQHF. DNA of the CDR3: TGTGCCAGCGGAGGGGGCTTAAATCAGCCCCAGCATTTT.